One TCR beta chain is described in this entry. The trim removed 3 bases at V and 1 base at J, leaving 11 bases unmatched. The CDR3 covers 17 residues. The germline gives CDR1 KGHSH, CDR2 LQKENI. The entry originates in a study of blood T cell repertoires in COVID-19. Study-level background: Some COVID-19 samples were acute and others convalescent; all came from the United States, Italy and Spain.

In the original processing: Counts of nucleated cells, estimated from reference gene primer amplification, were obtained. Profiled with immunoSEQ multiplex PCR; TCRdb holds only in-frame clones, not every one. The D gene and trimming were derived from the DNA, and the V and J assignments and clone size from that table. The top ten hold over 4% of the sample, which has tens of thousands of clones, roughly 89% seen once. The gene calls are TRBV18 and TRBJ1-1; TRBD1 aligns across 7 bases. Specimen: peripheral blood. The TCR sequence derives from a man aged 60-69 years with active COVID-19. CDR3 DNA sequence: TGTGCCAGCTCACCCGTACCACAGGGGCGAAGGAACACTGAAGCTTTCTTT. Its protein product is CASSPVPQGRRNTEAFF. Using reference TRBV18 and TRBJ1-1 for the parts outside the CDR3, the full variable domain is NAGVMQNPRHLVRRRGQEARLRCSPMKGHSHVYWYRQLPEEGLKFMVYLQKENIIDESGMPKERFSAEFPKEGPSILRIQQVVRGDSAAYFCASSPVPQGRRNTEAFFGQGTRLTVV.